This T cell receptor (beta chain) was found in a study of CD8 T cells in Susac syndrome. The controls, all healthy donors, were matched for age and sex. With random hexamers, roughly 0.45 to 1 ug RNA was reverse transcribed. In TCRdb, the immunoSEQ multiplex PCR reads were re-called with MiXCR into one record per CDR3 protein. The table includes approximately 110,000 distinct CDR3 sequences, around 94% detected once. V lost 5 bases and J lost 4; bases outside the gene matches: 3. The CDR3 length is 14 residues. Germline assignment: CDR1 LNHNV and CDR2 YYDKDF (reference sequence). The specimen sequenced was CD4+ T cells from PBMCs. This clonotype originated in a human donor in good health. This chain links TRBV15 with TRBJ1-2; 11 nucleotides agree with TRBD1. CDR3 sequence: CATSGTGGIYGYTF. CDR3 coding DNA: TGTGCCACCAGCGGGACAGGGGGAATCTATGGCTACACCTTC. The full variable domain, rest sourced from reference TRBV15 and TRBJ1-2, is DAMVIQNPRYQVTQFGKPVTLSCSQTLNHNVMYWYQQKSSQAPKLLFHYYDKDFNNEADTPDNFQSRRPNTSFCFLDIRSPGLGDTAMYLCATSGTGGIYGYTFGSGTRLTVV.